The T cell receptor (beta chain) under discussion was sequenced for a study of T cell changes during pregnancy in multiple sclerosis. The protocol was immunoSEQ multiplex PCR, while the TCRdb copy is restricted to in-frame clones and leaves out a portion. The sample holds about 44,000 clones, 70% to 90% seen once. Germline V gene data show CDR1 as MNHNY and CDR2 as SVGAGI (reference sequence). This CDR3 region has 15 residues. Trimming cost V 6 bases and J 3 bases; bases outside gene matches: 4. The source is a female donor with multiple sclerosis, enrolled in a pregnancy study. This specimen consisted of CD4+ T cells from peripheral blood mononuclear cells, obtained after pregnancy. The rearrangement links TRBV6-6 to TRBJ2-3; 12 bases match TRBD2. CDR3 region: CASSLTSGGTDTQYF. CDR3 bases: TGTGCCAGCAGCCTGACTAGCGGGGGAACAGATACGCAGTATTTT.